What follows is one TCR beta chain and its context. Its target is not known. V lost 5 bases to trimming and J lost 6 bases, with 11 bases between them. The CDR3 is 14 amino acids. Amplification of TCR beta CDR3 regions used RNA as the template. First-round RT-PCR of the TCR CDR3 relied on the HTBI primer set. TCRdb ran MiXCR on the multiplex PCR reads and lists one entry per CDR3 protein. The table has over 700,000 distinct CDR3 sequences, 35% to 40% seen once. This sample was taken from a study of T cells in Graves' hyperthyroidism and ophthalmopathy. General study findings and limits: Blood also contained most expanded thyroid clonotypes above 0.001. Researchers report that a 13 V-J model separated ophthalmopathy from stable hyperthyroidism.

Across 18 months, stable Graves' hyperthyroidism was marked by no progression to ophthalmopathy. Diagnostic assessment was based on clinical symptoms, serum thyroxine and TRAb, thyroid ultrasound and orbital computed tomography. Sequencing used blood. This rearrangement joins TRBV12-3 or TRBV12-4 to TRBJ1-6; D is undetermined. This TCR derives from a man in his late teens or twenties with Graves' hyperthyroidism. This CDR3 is CASSAGSFNSPLHF. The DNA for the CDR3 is TGTGCCAGCAGTGCGGGCTCTTTTAATTCACCCCTCCACTTT.